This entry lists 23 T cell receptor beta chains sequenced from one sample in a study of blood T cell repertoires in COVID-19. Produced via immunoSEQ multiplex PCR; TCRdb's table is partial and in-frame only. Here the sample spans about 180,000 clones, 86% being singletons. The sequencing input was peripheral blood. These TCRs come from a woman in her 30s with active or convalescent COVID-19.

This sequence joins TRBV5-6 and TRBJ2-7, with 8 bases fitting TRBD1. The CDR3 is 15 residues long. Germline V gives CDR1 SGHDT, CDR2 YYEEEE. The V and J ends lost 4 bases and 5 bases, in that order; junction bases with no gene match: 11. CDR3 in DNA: TGTGCCAGCAGCCTCGGACAGGGCGTCTTAAACGAGCAGTACTTC. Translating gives CASSLGQGVLNEQYF.

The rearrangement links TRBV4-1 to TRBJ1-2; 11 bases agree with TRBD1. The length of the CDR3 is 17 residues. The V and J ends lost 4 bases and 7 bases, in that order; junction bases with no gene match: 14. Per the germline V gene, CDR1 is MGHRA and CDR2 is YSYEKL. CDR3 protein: CASSLTRTGGAFVGYTF. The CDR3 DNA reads TGCGCCAGCAGCCTAACCCGGACAGGGGGCGCCTTCGTTGGCTACACCTTC.

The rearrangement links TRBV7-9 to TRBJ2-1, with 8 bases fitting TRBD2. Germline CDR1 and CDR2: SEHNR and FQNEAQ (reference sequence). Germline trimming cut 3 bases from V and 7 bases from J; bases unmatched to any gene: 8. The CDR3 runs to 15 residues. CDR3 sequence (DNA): TGTGCCAGCAGCTTTGTACGGGGGGGTCGGAATGAGCAGTTCTTC. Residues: CASSFVRGGRNEQFF.

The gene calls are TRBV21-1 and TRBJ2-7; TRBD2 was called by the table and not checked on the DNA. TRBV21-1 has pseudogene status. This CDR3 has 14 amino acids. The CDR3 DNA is TGTGCCAGCATCACTTTCTCCTACTTCTACGAGCAGTACTTC. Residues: CASITFSYFYEQYF.

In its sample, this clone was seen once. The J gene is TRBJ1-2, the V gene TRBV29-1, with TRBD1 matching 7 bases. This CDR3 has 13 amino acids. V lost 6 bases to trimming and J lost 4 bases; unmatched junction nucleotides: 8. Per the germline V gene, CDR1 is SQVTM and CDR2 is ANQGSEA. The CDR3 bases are TGCAGCGTCGATCGGACAGGCTCCTATGGCTACACCTTC. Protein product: CSVDRTGSYGYTF.

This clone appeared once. The CDR3 sequence: CASSRGTSGGQYF. The CDR3 DNA sequence: TGTGCCAGCAGCCGAGGGACTAGCGGGGGGCAGTACTTC. The chain is built from TRBV3-1 (or the pseudogene TRBV3-2) and TRBJ2-7, with 14 bases lining up with TRBD2. This CDR3 comprises 13 residues. CDR1 is LGHDT, CDR2 YNNKEL, per germline (reference sequence). The V gene end was trimmed by 4 bases and the J gene end by 9 bases; junction bases not matched to a gene: 2.

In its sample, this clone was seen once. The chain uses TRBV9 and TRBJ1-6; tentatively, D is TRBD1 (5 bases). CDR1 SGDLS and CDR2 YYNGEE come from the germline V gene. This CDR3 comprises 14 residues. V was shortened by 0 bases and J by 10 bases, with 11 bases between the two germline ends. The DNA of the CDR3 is TGTGCCAGCAGCGTAGGTTGGGGGGGATCACCCCTCCACTTT. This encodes CASSVGWGGSPLHF.

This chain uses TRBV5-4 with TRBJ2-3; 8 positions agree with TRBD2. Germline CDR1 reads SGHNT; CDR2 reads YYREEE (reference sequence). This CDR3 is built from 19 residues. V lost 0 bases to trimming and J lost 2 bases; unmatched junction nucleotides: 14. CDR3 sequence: CASSLGSGGPYQSTDTQYF. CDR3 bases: TGTGCCAGCAGCTTGGGAAGCGGGGGCCCCTACCAATCCACAGATACGCAGTATTTT.

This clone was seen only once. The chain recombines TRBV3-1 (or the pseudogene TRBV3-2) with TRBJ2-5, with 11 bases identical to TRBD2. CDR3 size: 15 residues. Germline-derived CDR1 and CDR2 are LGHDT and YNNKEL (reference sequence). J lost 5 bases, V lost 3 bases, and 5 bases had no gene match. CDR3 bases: TGTGCCAGCAGCCAGGCTAGCGGGGGGTTGGAGACCCAGTACTTC. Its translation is CASSQASGGLETQYF.

The chain's CDR3 is CASSQDEGGTEAFF. The CDR3 bases are TGTGCCAGCAGCCAAGATGAGGGGGGGACTGAAGCTTTCTTT. The V call is TRBV3-1 (or the pseudogene TRBV3-2), the J call TRBJ1-1, with TRBD1 as a possible D gene (6 bases). This CDR3 region has 14 residues. The ends were cut back, 0 bases at V and 5 bases at J, with 10 bases in the middle. The germline gives CDR1 LGHDT, CDR2 YNNKEL (reference sequence).

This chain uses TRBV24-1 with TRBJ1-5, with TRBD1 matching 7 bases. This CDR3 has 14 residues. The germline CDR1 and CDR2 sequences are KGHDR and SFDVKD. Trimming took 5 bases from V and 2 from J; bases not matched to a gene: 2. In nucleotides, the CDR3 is TGTGCCACCAGTGGACAGGGAGGCAATCAGCCCCAGCATTTT. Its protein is CATSGQGGNQPQHF.

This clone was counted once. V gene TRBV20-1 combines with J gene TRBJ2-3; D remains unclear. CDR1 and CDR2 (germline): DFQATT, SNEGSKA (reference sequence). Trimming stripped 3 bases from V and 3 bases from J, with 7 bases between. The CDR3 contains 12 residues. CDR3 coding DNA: TGCAGTGCTAGTGGCGTGACAGATACGCAGTATTTT. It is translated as CSASGVTDTQYF.

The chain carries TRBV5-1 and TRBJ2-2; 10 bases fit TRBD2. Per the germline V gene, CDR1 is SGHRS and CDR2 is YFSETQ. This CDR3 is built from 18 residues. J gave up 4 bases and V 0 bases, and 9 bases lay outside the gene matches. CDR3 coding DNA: TGCGCCAGCAGCTTGGGATCAGGAAGCGGGGGGGCCACCGGGGAGCTGTTTTTT. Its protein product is CASSLGSGSGGATGELFF.

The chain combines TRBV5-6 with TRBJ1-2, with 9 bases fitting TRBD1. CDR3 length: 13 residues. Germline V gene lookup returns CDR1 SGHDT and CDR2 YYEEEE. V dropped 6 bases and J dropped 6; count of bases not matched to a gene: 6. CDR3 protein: CASTLQGADGYTF. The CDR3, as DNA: TGTGCCAGCACCTTACAGGGGGCAGATGGCTACACCTTC.

The chain's CDR3 is CASSPRTYNSPLHF. DNA for the CDR3: TGTGCCAGCAGTCCTAGGACATATAATTCACCCCTCCACTTT. The rearrangement links TRBV28 to TRBJ1-6; a possible D gene is TRBD1 (5 bases). The CDR3 loop spans 14 amino acids. In germline, CDR1 is MDHEN, CDR2 SYDVKM. V lost 5 bases and J 4 bases, leaving 9 bases between the germline ends.

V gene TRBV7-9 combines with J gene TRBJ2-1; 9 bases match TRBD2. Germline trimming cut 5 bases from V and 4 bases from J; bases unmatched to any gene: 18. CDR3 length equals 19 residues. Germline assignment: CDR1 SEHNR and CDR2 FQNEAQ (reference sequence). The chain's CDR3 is CASSPMGAGGPLRYNEQFF. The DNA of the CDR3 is TGTGCCAGCAGCCCAATGGGAGCGGGGGGACCGCTCCGGTACAATGAGCAGTTCTTC.

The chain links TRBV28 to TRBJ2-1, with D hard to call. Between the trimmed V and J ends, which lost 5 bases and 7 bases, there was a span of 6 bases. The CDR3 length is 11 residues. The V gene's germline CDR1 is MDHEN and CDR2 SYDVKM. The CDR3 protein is CASSLSNEQFF. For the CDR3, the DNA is TGTGCCAGCAGTCTTAGTAATGAGCAGTTCTTC.

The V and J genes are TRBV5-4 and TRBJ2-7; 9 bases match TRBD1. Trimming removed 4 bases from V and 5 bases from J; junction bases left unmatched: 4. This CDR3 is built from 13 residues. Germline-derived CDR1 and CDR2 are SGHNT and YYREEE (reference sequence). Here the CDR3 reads CASSRQGVDEQYF. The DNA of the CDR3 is TGTGCCAGCAGCAGACAGGGGGTTGACGAGCAGTACTTC.

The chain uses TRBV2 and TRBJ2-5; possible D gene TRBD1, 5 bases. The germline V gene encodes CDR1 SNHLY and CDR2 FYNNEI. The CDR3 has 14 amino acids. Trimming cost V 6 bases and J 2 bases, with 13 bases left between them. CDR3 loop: CASRVQTAQETQYF. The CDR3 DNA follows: TGTGCCAGCAGGGTACAGACAGCTCAAGAGACCCAGTACTTC.

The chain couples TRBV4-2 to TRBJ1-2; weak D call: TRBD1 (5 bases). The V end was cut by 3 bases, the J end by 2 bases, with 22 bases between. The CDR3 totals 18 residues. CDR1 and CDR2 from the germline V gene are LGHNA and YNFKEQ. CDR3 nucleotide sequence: TGTGCCAGCAGCCACCCCGTGGACTCGGGACTCCGAAACTATGGCTACACCTTC. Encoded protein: CASSHPVDSGLRNYGYTF.

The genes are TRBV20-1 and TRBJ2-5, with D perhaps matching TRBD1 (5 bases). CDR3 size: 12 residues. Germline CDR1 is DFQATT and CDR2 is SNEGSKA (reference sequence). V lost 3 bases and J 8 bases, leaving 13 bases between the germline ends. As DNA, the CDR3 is TGCAGTGCTAGTCTGGACATTGAAACCCAGTACTTC. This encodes CSASLDIETQYF.

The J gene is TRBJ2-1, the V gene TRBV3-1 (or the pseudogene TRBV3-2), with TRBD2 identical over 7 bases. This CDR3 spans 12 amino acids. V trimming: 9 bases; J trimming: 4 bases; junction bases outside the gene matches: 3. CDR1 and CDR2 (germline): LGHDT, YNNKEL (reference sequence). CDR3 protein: CASGDYYNEQFF. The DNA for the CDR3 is TGTGCCAGTGGGGACTATTACAATGAGCAGTTCTTC.

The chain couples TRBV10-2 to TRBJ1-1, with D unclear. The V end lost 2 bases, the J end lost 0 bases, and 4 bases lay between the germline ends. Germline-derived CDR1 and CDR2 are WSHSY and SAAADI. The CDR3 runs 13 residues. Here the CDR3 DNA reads TGCGCCAGCAGTGAGATAATGAACACTGAAGCTTTCTTT. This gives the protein CASSEIMNTEAFF.